This entry concerns a single T cell receptor (beta chain). Its specificity is unknown. Looked up from germline, CDR1 is GTSNPN and CDR2 is SVGIG (reference sequence). V was cut by 4 bases and J by 1 base, with 20 bases left in between. The CDR3 loop spans 17 amino acids. No donor had fewer than one pre-ART PBMC sample or fewer than two post-ART PBMC samples. Version v3.0 of the immunoSEQ assay was performed at survey level. The assay was immunoSEQ multiplex PCR, and TCRdb's table has in-frame clones only and misses some. The sample contains approximately 15,000 clones, 80% of which appear only once. This sample was taken from a study of long-term antiretroviral therapy in people with HIV. Study-level results: ART adherence, viral resistance and therapy changes were not recorded. Clones that had undergone expansion before ART dominated the repertoire at all time points. ART was followed by higher diversity that remained below transplant donor controls.

The genes are TRBV30 and TRBJ2-1, with D possibly being TRBD1 (5 bases). The specimen comprised unsorted PBMCs, sampled 0.1 years before starting antiretroviral therapy. The sequence was collected from a man between 18 and 29 years old with HIV. The CDR3 loop reads CAWNPPSRGSSYNEQFF. The DNA for the CDR3 is TGTGCCTGGAATCCTCCTAGTAGGGGTTCTTCCTACAATGAGCAGTTCTTC. The variable domain in full, with the rest retrieved from reference TRBV30 and TRBJ2-1, is SQTIHQWPATLVQPVGSPLSLECTVEGTSNPNLYWYRQAAGRGLQLLFYSVGIGQISSEVPQNLSASRPQDRQFILSSKKLLLSDSGFYLCAWNPPSRGSSYNEQFFGPGTRLTVL.